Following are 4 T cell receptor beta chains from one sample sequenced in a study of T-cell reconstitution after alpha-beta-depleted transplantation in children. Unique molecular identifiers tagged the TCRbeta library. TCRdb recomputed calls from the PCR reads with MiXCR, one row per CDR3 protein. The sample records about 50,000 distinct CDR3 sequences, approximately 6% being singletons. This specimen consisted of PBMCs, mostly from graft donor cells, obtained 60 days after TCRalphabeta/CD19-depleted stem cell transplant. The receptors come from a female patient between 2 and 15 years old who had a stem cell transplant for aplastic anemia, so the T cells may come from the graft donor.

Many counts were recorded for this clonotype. This chain's CDR3 is CASSWTGGQETQYF. The CDR3 nucleotides read TGTGCCAGCAGTTGGACGGGTGGTCAAGAGACCCAGTACTTC. This rearrangement joins TRBV12-3 or TRBV12-4 to TRBJ2-5; no reliable D call. The CDR3 contains 14 residues. Deletions cut 4 bases from V and 2 bases from J, with 11 bases between.

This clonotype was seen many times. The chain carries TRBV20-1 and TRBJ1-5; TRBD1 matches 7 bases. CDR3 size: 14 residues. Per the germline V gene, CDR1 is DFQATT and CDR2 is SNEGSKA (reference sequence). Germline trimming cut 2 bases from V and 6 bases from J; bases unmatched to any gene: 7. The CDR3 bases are TGCAGTGCTAGACCCTGGACAGGTGGTCAGCCCCAGCATTTT. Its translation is CSARPWTGGQPQHF.

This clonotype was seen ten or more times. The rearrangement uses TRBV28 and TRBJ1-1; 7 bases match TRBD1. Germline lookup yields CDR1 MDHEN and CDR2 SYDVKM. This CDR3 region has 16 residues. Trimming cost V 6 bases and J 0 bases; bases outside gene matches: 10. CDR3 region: CASSPRTGIMNTEAFF. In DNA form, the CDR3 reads TGTGCCAGCAGCCCCCGGACAGGTATCATGAACACTGAAGCTTTCTTT.

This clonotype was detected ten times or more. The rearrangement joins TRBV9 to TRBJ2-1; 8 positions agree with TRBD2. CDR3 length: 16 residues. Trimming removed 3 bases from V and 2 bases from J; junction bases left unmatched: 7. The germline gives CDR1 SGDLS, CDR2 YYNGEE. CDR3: CASSDGGGGPYNEQFF. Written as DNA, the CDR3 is TGTGCCAGCAGCGACGGAGGCGGGGGGCCCTACAATGAGCAGTTCTTC.